Below are 24 T cell receptor beta chains sequenced from a single sample in a study of T cell changes during pregnancy in multiple sclerosis. TCRdb's copy holds only in-frame clones and misses some; the assay was immunoSEQ multiplex PCR. The sample lists about 45,000 clones; more than 80% were seen once. This specimen was CD4+ T cells from peripheral blood mononuclear cells, taken before pregnancy. Every receptor here comes from a female donor with multiple sclerosis, enrolled in a pregnancy study.

This clone has just a few counts. V is TRBV7-6 and J is TRBJ2-1, with TRBD1 identical over 9 bases. This CDR3 contains 14 residues. CDR1 and CDR2 (germline): SGHVS, FNYEAQ. V trimming: 5 bases; J trimming: 7 bases; junction bases outside the gene matches: 6. CDR3 in amino acids: CASSRGQGTNEQFF. CDR3 in DNA: TGTGCCAGCAGCCGCGGACAGGGGACGAATGAGCAGTTCTTC.

The chain uses TRBV4-1 and TRBJ1-3; TRBD1 aligns across 10 bases. CDR3 length: 20 amino acids. Germline V gene sequence: CDR1 MGHRA, CDR2 YSYEKL. J gave up 6 bases and V 0 bases, and 17 bases lay outside the gene matches. The CDR3 here is CASSQDPGQGSTSLENTIYF. CDR3 sequence (DNA): TGCGCCAGCAGCCAAGATCCGGGACAGGGGTCCACCTCTCTTGAAAACACCATATATTTT.

The gene calls are TRBV30 and TRBJ1-5; tentative D call: TRBD1 (6 bases). The CDR3 totals 15 residues. CDR1 is GTSNPN, CDR2 SVGIG, per germline (reference sequence). Trimming removed 0 bases from V and 5 bases from J, with 14 bases in between. CDR3 sequence reads: CAWSVRTGTYQPQHF. The CDR3 coding sequence is TGTGCCTGGAGTGTAAGAACAGGGACGTATCAGCCCCAGCATTTT.

This clone was detected only once. The chain joins TRBV30 to TRBJ1-5; no definite D call. V gave up 0 bases and J gave up 4 bases, with 10 bases separating them. Germline V CDR1 and CDR2: GTSNPN, SVGIG (reference sequence). The CDR3 sequence is 14 residues long. CDR3 amino acids: CAWSVPAGNQPQHF. The CDR3 region has the DNA TGTGCCTGGAGTGTACCTGCGGGTAATCAGCCCCAGCATTTT.

This clone turned up a few times. The V and J genes are TRBV5-1 and TRBJ1-1; 7 bases agree with TRBD1. The CDR3 consists of 14 residues. CDR1 and CDR2 from the germline V gene are SGHRS and YFSETQ. V trimming: 4 bases; J trimming: 3 bases; junction bases outside the gene matches: 6. Here the CDR3 DNA reads TGCGCCAGCAGCGTATATCAGGGGGACACTGAAGCTTTCTTT. The encoded protein is CASSVYQGDTEAFF.

This chain connects TRBV19 to TRBJ2-1, with TRBD1 as a possible D gene (6 bases). CDR1 LNHDA and CDR2 SQIVND come from the germline V gene (reference sequence). This CDR3 region has 16 residues. Trimming removed 5 bases at V and 2 bases at J, with 16 bases between. CDR3: CASSDTGKPPYNEQFF. The CDR3 region has the DNA TGTGCCAGTAGTGACACAGGGAAGCCCCCCTACAATGAGCAGTTCTTC. Complete variable domain (other parts from reference TRBV19 and TRBJ2-1): DGGITQSPKYLFRKEGQNVTLSCEQNLNHDAMYWYRQDPGQGLRLIYYSQIVNDFQKGDIAEGYSVSREKKESFPLTVTSAQKNPTAFYLCASSDTGKPPYNEQFFGPGTRLTVL.

The chain couples TRBV18 to TRBJ2-1; tentatively, D is TRBD2 (6 bases). Trimming took 1 base from V and 4 from J, leaving 11 bases between them. The CDR3 has 15 residues. The germline gives CDR1 KGHSH, CDR2 LQKENI. CDR3 in amino acids: CASSPRTISYNEQFF. The CDR3 DNA sequence: TGTGCCAGCTCACCACGGACTATTTCATACAATGAGCAGTTCTTC.

The CDR3 here is CASSPKYLSSESSYNEQFF. CDR3 in DNA: TGCGCCAGCAGCCCAAAATACCTCTCTAGCGAAAGCTCCTACAATGAGCAGTTCTTC. The chain joins TRBV4-1 to TRBJ2-1; D is perhaps TRBD2 (6 bases). The germline gives CDR1 MGHRA, CDR2 YSYEKL. The CDR3 has 19 residues. Between the trimmed V and J ends, which lost 4 bases and 0 bases, there was a span of 22 bases.

This clone was seen more than once but under ten times. For the CDR3, the DNA is TGTGCCAGCAGTCGTTGGACAGGTACCTACACAGATACGCAGTATTTT. It specifies CASSRWTGTYTDTQYF. The chain carries TRBV25-1 and TRBJ2-3; 7 positions match TRBD1. The CDR3 has 16 residues. The V segment lost 5 bases and the J segment 2 bases; nucleotides outside the gene matches: 10. Germline CDR1 reads MGHDK; CDR2 reads SYGVNS. Full variable domain (outside the CDR3, taken from reference TRBV25-1 and TRBJ2-3): EADIYQTPRYLVIGTGKKITLECSQTMGHDKMYWYQQDPGMELHLIHYSYGVNSTEKGDLSSESTVSRIRTEHFPLTLESARPSHTSQYLCASSRWTGTYTDTQYFGPGTRLTVL.

V and J are TRBV18 and TRBJ2-3; D is perhaps TRBD2 (5 bases). Trimming cost V 1 base and J 0 bases, with 20 bases left between them. From germline, CDR1 is KGHSH and CDR2 LQKENI. This CDR3 spans 19 amino acids. Written as DNA, the CDR3 is TGTGCCAGCTCACCACTAACCGGCAGCGGAGCGTCTAGCACAGATACGCAGTATTTT. The encoded protein is CASSPLTGSGASSTDTQYF. The full variable domain, rest sourced from reference TRBV18 and TRBJ2-3, is NAGVMQNPRHLVRRRGQEARLRCSPMKGHSHVYWYRQLPEEGLKFMVYLQKENIIDESGMPKERFSAEFPKEGPSILRIQQVVRGDSAAYFCASSPLTGSGASSTDTQYFGPGTRLTVL.

The rearrangement joins TRBV28 to TRBJ2-1, with D perhaps matching TRBD2 (5 bases). The CDR3 length is 12 residues. Germline CDR1 and CDR2: MDHEN and SYDVKM. V dropped 10 bases and J dropped 5 bases, with 12 bases sitting between them. CDR3 nucleotides: TGTGCCACCGGTGGGCGGGACAATGAGCAGTTCTTC. Amino acids: CATGGRDNEQFF.

This chain links TRBV12-5 with TRBJ2-3, with 7 bases aligning to TRBD1. This CDR3 has 14 amino acids. Germline V gives CDR1 LGHNT, CDR2 FRNRAP. V shed 6 bases, J shed 2 bases, and the junction held 5 bases outside the gene matches. CDR3 DNA: TGTGCTAGTGGGCCCGGGACAGCCACAGATACGCAGTATTTT. This translates into CASGPGTATDTQYF.

The rearrangement uses TRBV7-2 and TRBJ2-5, with 9 bases matching TRBD2. This CDR3 spans 17 amino acids. Per the germline V gene, CDR1 is SGHTA and CDR2 is FQGNSA. Trimming removed 1 base from V and 0 bases from J; junction bases left unmatched: 6. CDR3 amino acids: CASSLGGTSIYQETQYF. DNA for the CDR3: TGTGCCAGCAGCTTAGGGGGGACTAGCATTTACCAAGAGACCCAGTACTTC. Together with reference TRBV7-2 and TRBJ2-5, the CDR3 gives the full variable domain: GAGVSQSPSNKVTEKGKDVELRCDPISGHTALYWYRQSLGQGLEFLIYFQGNSAPDKSGLPSDRFSAERTGGSVSTLTIQRTQQEDSAVYLCASSLGGTSIYQETQYFGPGTRLLVL.

This chain links TRBV4-1 with TRBJ2-1; 8 nucleotides align to TRBD2. The CDR3 runs to 15 residues. The ends lost 4 bases at V and 7 bases at J; junction bases unmatched: 9. CDR1 is MGHRA and CDR2 is YSYEKL in the germline V gene. The chain's CDR3 is CASSPPGLGENEQFF. Here the CDR3 DNA reads TGCGCCAGCAGCCCCCCGGGACTAGGAGAAAATGAGCAGTTCTTC.

The chain uses TRBV1 and TRBJ1-5; the table's D gene call, TRBD1, was not cross checked with the DNA. TRBV1 is classified as a pseudogene. This CDR3 region has 16 residues. CDR3 DNA: TGCACCAGCAGCCAAGGTCCGGGACAAAGCAATCAGCCCCAGCATTTT. As protein: CTSSQGPGQSNQPQHF.

V gene TRBV5-5 combines with J gene TRBJ2-5; 7 nucleotides line up with TRBD1. The CDR3 runs 14 residues. Trimming took 7 bases from V and 0 from J; bases not matched to a gene: 6. CDR1 is SGHKS, CDR2 YYEKEE, per germline (reference sequence). The DNA of the CDR3 is TGTGCCAGCGACAGGGATACGTACCAAGAGACCCAGTACTTC. Translation gives CASDRDTYQETQYF.

As DNA, the CDR3 is TGCAGCGGCAAAGAGGGGACAGGGGCCACTGAAGCTTTCTTT. It yields the protein CSGKEGTGATEAFF. The chain recombines TRBV29-1 with TRBJ1-1, with 10 bases lining up with TRBD1. The CDR3 loop spans 14 amino acids. The ends lost 7 bases at V and 4 bases at J; junction bases unmatched: 9. Germline assignment: CDR1 SQVTM and CDR2 ANQGSEA.

The J gene is TRBJ2-7, the V gene TRBV2, with 9 nucleotides matching TRBD1. Germline CDR1 and CDR2: SNHLY and FYNNEI. After removal of 4 bases from V and 3 bases from J, the junction contained 4 bases not matched to a gene. The CDR3 extends over 14 amino acids. The CDR3 spells CASSVRTGDYEQYF. The DNA for the CDR3 is TGTGCCAGCAGTGTTAGGACAGGGGACTACGAGCAGTACTTC.

The V and J genes are TRBV10-3 and TRBJ1-1; TRBD1 matches 7 bases. Germline CDR1 reads ENHRY; CDR2 reads SYGVKD. Unmatched junction bases numbered 16, after V lost 11 bases and J lost 7 bases. This CDR3 is 14 amino acids long. The CDR3 is CAVRITGTEGEAFF. In nucleotides, the CDR3 is TGTGCCGTTAGAATTACCGGGACAGAGGGTGAAGCTTTCTTT.

This clone turned up a few times. The chain employs TRBV2 and TRBJ1-6; weak D call: TRBD1 (6 bases). The length of the CDR3 is 15 residues. V was cut by 5 bases and J by 7 bases, with 15 bases left in between. Germline V gene data show CDR1 as SNHLY and CDR2 as FYNNEI. CDR3 nucleotide sequence: TGTGCCAGCAGTCCCGGGGGGCTTGGGAATTCACCCCTCCACTTT. It translates to CASSPGGLGNSPLHF.

This clone was picked up a small number of times. The chain is built from TRBV5-1 and TRBJ2-2, with D possibly being TRBD1 (5 bases). V was clipped by 5 bases and J by 3 bases, with 11 bases between them. Germline CDR1 and CDR2: SGHRS and YFSETQ. The CDR3 has 14 residues. CDR3 region: CASSSRADTGELFF. CDR3 bases: TGCGCCAGCAGTTCCAGGGCTGACACCGGGGAGCTGTTTTTT.

This clone was recorded once. CDR3 sequence (DNA): TGTGCCTGGACGACGACAGGGTTATCTGGGGCCAACGTCCTGACTTTC. Its protein product is CAWTTTGLSGANVLTF. The gene calls are TRBV30 and TRBJ2-6, with 7 bases identical to TRBD1. The CDR3 extends over 16 amino acids. Per germline, CDR1 GTSNPN and CDR2 SVGIG (reference sequence). The V gene end was trimmed by 4 bases and the J gene end by 1 base; junction bases not matched to a gene: 7.

The genes are TRBV7-3 and TRBJ2-1; D remains unclear. CDR1 is SGHTA and CDR2 is FQGTGA in the germline V gene. V lost 1 base and J lost 0, with 10 bases in between. The CDR3 is made up of 16 amino acids. The CDR3 region is CASSLIERRSYNEQFF. The CDR3 DNA sequence: TGTGCCAGCAGCTTAATTGAGCGACGCTCCTACAATGAGCAGTTCTTC.

CDR3 region: CASTLAGTTNEKLFF. The CDR3, as DNA: TGCGCCAGCACTCTCGCGGGCACAACTAATGAAAAACTGTTTTTT. V gene TRBV5-1 combines with J gene TRBJ1-4, with D unresolved. CDR3 length equals 15 residues. Germline V gene data show CDR1 as SGHRS and CDR2 as YFSETQ. V lost 6 bases and J 0 bases, leaving 12 bases between the germline ends.